A single sample is the source of the 14 T cell receptor beta chains below, sequenced in a study of beta chain features in type 1 diabetes. Reverse transcribing all isolated RNA meant expressed TCRB transcripts were sequenced. The method was immunoSEQ multiplex PCR; TCRdb's version includes in-frame clones alone and lacks a portion of them. The sample lists around 500,000 clones, approximately 28% occurring once. Source material: naive CD4+ T cells from blood. The receptors were sampled from a man between 18 and 35 years old in good health.

The chain recombines TRBV5-1 with TRBJ1-2; possible D gene TRBD1, 5 bases. Germline CDR1 and CDR2: SGHRS and YFSETQ. CDR3 length: 16 amino acids. V lost 5 bases, J lost 4 bases, and 21 bases lay in between. CDR3 DNA: TGCGCCAGCAGGTTGCAGGTGGGGGACGGATCCTATGGCTACACCTTC. Protein: CASRLQVGDGSYGYTF.

Only a few counts were recorded for this clone. The CDR3 here is CASVGGNEQFF. CDR3 bases: TGTGCCAGCGTCGGGGGCAATGAGCAGTTCTTC. The chain combines TRBV7-9 with TRBJ2-1; tentative D call: TRBD2 (6 bases). The CDR3 consists of 11 residues. Trimming left V 8 bases short and J 6 bases short, with 8 bases between. Looked up from germline, CDR1 is SEHNR and CDR2 is FQNEAQ (reference sequence). Combining the CDR3 with reference TRBV7-9 and TRBJ2-1 gives the whole variable domain DTGVSQNPRHKITKRGQNVTFRCDPISEHNRLYWYRQTLGQGPEFLTYFQNEAQLEKSRLLSDRFSAERPKGSFSTLEIQRTEQGDSAMYLCASVGGNEQFFGPGTRLTVL.

CDR3 region: CASAPALTGGINEQFF. CDR3 sequence (DNA): TGTGCTAGTGCCCCCGCCCTGACAGGGGGTATCAATGAGCAGTTCTTC. V usage is TRBV12-5 and J usage is TRBJ2-1; TRBD1 aligns across 9 bases. The CDR3 runs to 16 residues. With 7 bases clipped from V and 6 bases from J, the junction kept 13 bases outside the gene matches. The germline CDR1 and CDR2 sequences are LGHNT and FRNRAP.

The rearrangement joins TRBV29-1 to TRBJ2-1; TRBD2 matches at 10 bases. The germline gives CDR1 SQVTM, CDR2 ANQGSEA. The CDR3 covers 16 residues. V shed 0 bases, J shed 9 bases, and the junction held 11 bases outside the gene matches. DNA of the CDR3: TGCAGCGTTGAAGAGGCTAGCGGGAGTTATTCGGCTGAGCAGTTCTTC. It codes for CSVEEASGSYSAEQFF.

The chain combines TRBV2 with TRBJ2-7; D may be TRBD1 or TRBD2 (5 bases each). Trimming took off 4 bases at V and 6 bases at J, with 13 bases between the two ends. The CDR3 runs to 13 residues. Germline CDR1 and CDR2: SNHLY and FYNNEI. As DNA, the CDR3 is TGTGCCAGCAGTGGCCCAGAAGGGACCGAGCAGTACTTC. Protein product: CASSGPEGTEQYF.

In nucleotides, the CDR3 is TGTGCCTGGAGTTCCCAGGGGAATACGCAGTATTTT. Translating it yields CAWSSQGNTQYF. The rearrangement uses TRBV30 and TRBJ2-3, with D possibly TRBD1 on 6 matching bases. Per the germline V gene, CDR1 is GTSNPN and CDR2 is SVGIG (reference sequence). V dropped 2 bases and J dropped 7 bases, with 10 bases sitting between them. The CDR3 is 12 residues long.

The CDR3 nucleotides are TGTGCCAGCAGTGCCCTTCCGGGACAGAACCAAGAGACCCAGTACTTC. Translating it yields CASSALPGQNQETQYF. This chain joins TRBV25-1 and TRBJ2-5, with 7 bases aligning to TRBD1. This CDR3 is 16 amino acids long. CDR1 and CDR2 from the germline V gene are MGHDK and SYGVNS. The V segment lost 4 bases and the J segment 0 bases; nucleotides outside the gene matches: 8.

Concerning this clone itself: The identical CDR3 is also encoded by other nucleotide sequences in the sample. The gene calls are TRBV5-4 and TRBJ2-5; unclear D gene. The V gene lost 3 bases and the J gene lost 0 bases, with 9 bases spanning the gap. Germline lookup yields CDR1 SGHNT and CDR2 YYREEE (reference sequence). The CDR3 is 14 amino acids. CDR3 nucleotide sequence: TGTGCCAGCAGCTCCGGGCTAAACCAAGAGACCCAGTACTTC. This encodes CASSSGLNQETQYF.

The genes are TRBV5-4 and TRBJ2-7; possible D gene TRBD2, 5 bases. The germline V and J ends were trimmed by 2 bases and 0 bases, with 12 bases remaining between them. The V gene's germline CDR1 is SGHNT and CDR2 YYREEE (reference sequence). The CDR3 extends over 15 amino acids. The CDR3 nucleotides are TGTGCCAGCAGCTTAGCGGCAGGACCCTCCTACGAGCAGTACTTC. Protein sequence: CASSLAAGPSYEQYF.

In its sample, this clone was seen a few times. The rearrangement links TRBV7-2 to TRBJ2-3; D remains ambiguous. V was cut by 5 bases and J by 3 bases, with 15 bases left in between. The CDR3 loop spans 15 amino acids. Germline loops: CDR1 SGHTA, CDR2 FQGNSA. The CDR3 sequence: CASSPLRGPTDTQYF. The CDR3, as DNA: TGTGCCAGCAGCCCACTACGAGGACCAACAGATACGCAGTATTTT. Full variable domain (missing parts from reference TRBV7-2 and TRBJ2-3): GAGVSQSPSNKVTEKGKDVELRCDPISGHTALYWYRQSLGQGLEFLIYFQGNSAPDKSGLPSDRFSAERTGGSVSTLTIQRTQQEDSAVYLCASSPLRGPTDTQYFGPGTRLTVL.

The rearrangement joins TRBV29-1 to TRBJ2-1, with 9 bases lining up with TRBD2. V lost 2 bases to trimming and J lost 2 bases; unmatched junction nucleotides: 7. There are 16 residues in the CDR3. Germline values: CDR1 SQVTM, CDR2 ANQGSEA. CDR3 sequence: CSVERASGTAYNEQFF. As DNA, the CDR3 is TGCAGCGTTGAACGGGCTAGCGGGACTGCCTACAATGAGCAGTTCTTC.

V is TRBV4-1 and J is TRBJ2-2; 8 nucleotides match TRBD1. Germline V gene data show CDR1 as MGHRA and CDR2 as YSYEKL. The CDR3 loop spans 15 amino acids. V lost 4 bases and J lost 6; bases outside the gene matches: 7. The CDR3 loop reads CASSPPGGRAGELFF. The CDR3 coding sequence is TGCGCCAGCAGCCCCCCAGGGGGCAGGGCCGGGGAGCTGTTTTTT.

Written as DNA, the CDR3 is TGTGCCAGCACCTCTATGGGGGACGGCTACACCTTC. Protein product: CASTSMGDGYTF. The rearrangement joins TRBV9 to TRBJ1-2; perhaps TRBD1 as D (5 bases). V was trimmed by 6 bases and J by 8 bases, leaving 14 bases between them. Germline assignment: CDR1 SGDLS and CDR2 YYNGEE. The CDR3 covers 12 residues.

This clone was counted between two and nine times. The rearrangement uses TRBV29-1 and TRBJ2-7; 9 bases align to TRBD1. Germline assignment: CDR1 SQVTM and CDR2 ANQGSEA. The J segment lost 7 bases and the V segment lost 7 bases, leaving 5 bases of the junction unmatched. The CDR3 covers 11 residues. CDR3 amino acids: CSATGGVEQYF. In DNA, the CDR3 is TGCAGCGCGACAGGGGGAGTTGAGCAGTACTTC.